This T cell receptor beta chain was sequenced for a study of blood T cell repertoires in COVID-19. V lost 4 bases and J lost 1; bases outside the gene matches: 7. This CDR3 has 17 residues. Germline assignment: CDR1 SNHLY and CDR2 FYNNEI. TCRdb's table, derived via immunoSEQ multiplex PCR, lists solely in-frame clones and lacks some. The table has tens of thousands of clones, 80% to 90% seen once. Sequenced material: peripheral blood. This TCR was recovered from an older woman with COVID-19, enrolled during active disease. The V call is TRBV2, the J call TRBJ2-7; TRBD2 matches 13 bases. CDR3 in amino acids: CASSVGPGLAGSYEQYF. The CDR3 DNA is TGTGCCAGCAGTGTGGGTCCGGGACTAGCGGGGTCCTACGAGCAGTACTTC.